This TCR beta chain was sequenced during a study of early T cells in non-severe SARS-CoV-2 infection listed by TCRdb under 2021. In the study overall: Because TCR sequencing was done on bulk RNA from unsorted whole blood, the alpha and beta chains could not be paired.

Library preparation used 5' RACE. Sequencing was performed on a NextSeq 500. To correct for sequencing error and PCR bias, the TCR library protocol tagged individual cDNA molecules with unique molecular identifiers. Both TCR alpha and beta chains were sequenced, and tight co-correlation was observed between alpha and beta sequence abundances in each sample. Turning to the authors' computational methods: V gene, J gene and CDR3 annotation of TCR sequences was performed with Decombinator V4. TCRs were defined as expanded if a significant change between any two time points was detected under a Poisson model with p below 0.0001. TCR abundances were normalised to the total number of TCRs sequenced in each sample and reported as counts per million. TRAV1-2 paired with TRAJ12, TRAJ20 or TRAJ33 defined MAIT TCRs, while TRAV10 paired with TRAJ18 defined iNKT TCRs. VDJdb, accessed 1 November 2021, was searched for CMV, EBV and SARS-CoV-2 annotated TCRs, with TCRs annotated for multiple antigens excluded. TCRdb cleaned the public reads at Q25 with fastp, built clones with MiXCR and kept in-frame beta chains. Entries are consolidated by CDR3 protein sequence, retaining the most common genes and DNA. Here the V and J calls rest on TCRdb's processing, not on the authors' analysis. The sample table holds 55,000 to 85,000 distinct CDR3 sequences, of which about an eighth were seen once. More than 13% of the sample comes from the top ten.

A case-control design nested within a healthcare worker cohort in London, UK, was used, with weekly nasopharyngeal swab PCR tests and blood sampling performed. Healthcare workers were enrolled in the week of the UK lockdown, from 23 to 31 March 2020, and were followed every week for up to roughly 15 weeks. What the authors observed across the whole study: VDJdb matching was skewed toward anti-spike CD8 responses and likely underestimated virus-specific expansions, missing private and CD4 specificities.

Sequences MGHRA (CDR1) and YSYEKL (CDR2) are obtained from the germline V gene. Counted from cysteine to phenylalanine, this CDR3 has 16 amino acids. This entry keeps only the CDR3 DNA: 48 bases, framed from base 1. Between the V and J ends, shortened by 1 base and 10 bases respectively, the junction contains 21 bases. The sample holds a few counts of this clonotype. What this receptor recognizes is not known. Base qualities were left out, and no much larger clone turns up one base away. The TCR comes from an adult who was a healthcare worker with PCR-confirmed SARS-CoV-2 infection or an uninfected control (not recorded which). The chain uses TRBV4-1 and TRBJ2-3, and TRBD1 may be the D gene, going by 5 matching bases. Sequencing was performed on whole blood. This receptor has the CDR3 CASSQVPQEPGIPQYF. The DNA is TGCGCCAGCAGCCAAGTCCCACAGGAGCCAGGCATTCCGCAGTATTTT.